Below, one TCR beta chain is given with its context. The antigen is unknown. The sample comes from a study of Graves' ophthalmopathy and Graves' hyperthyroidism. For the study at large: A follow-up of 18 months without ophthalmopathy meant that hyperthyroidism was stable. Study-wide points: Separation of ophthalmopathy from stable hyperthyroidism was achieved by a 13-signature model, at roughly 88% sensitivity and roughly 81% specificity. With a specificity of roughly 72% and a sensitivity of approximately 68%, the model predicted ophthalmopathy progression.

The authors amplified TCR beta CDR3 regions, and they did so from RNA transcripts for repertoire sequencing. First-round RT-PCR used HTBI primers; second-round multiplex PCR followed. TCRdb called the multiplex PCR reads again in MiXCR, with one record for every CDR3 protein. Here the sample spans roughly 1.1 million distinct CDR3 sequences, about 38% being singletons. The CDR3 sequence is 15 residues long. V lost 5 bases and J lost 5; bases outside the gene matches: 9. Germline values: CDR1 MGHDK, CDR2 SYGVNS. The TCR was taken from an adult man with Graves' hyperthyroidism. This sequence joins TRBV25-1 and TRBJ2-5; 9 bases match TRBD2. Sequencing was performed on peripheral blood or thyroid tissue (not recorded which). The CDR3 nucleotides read TGTGCCAGCAGTCACCTGATCGCGGGAGGGGAGACCCAGTACTTC. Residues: CASSHLIAGGETQYF.